These 21 T cell receptor beta chains were sequenced from one sample in a study of T cells after yellow fever vaccination. TCRdb re-analysed the 5' RACE reads in MiXCR, keeping a single row per CDR3 protein. This sample has a few hundred thousand distinct CDR3 sequences; 4.1% occur once, and the top ten carry around 23%. Material: PBMCs, obtained 5 days after the yellow fever booster vaccination. These receptors were taken from a man between 18 and 35 years old who received the YFV17D yellow fever vaccine.

This clonotype was seen at least ten times. V usage is TRBV15 and J usage is TRBJ2-3; no clear D. Germline V gene sequence: CDR1 LNHNV, CDR2 YYDKDF (reference sequence). Trimming pared 0 bases from V and 2 bases from J, leaving 9 bases between. The CDR3 is 15 residues long. The CDR3 loop is CATSRDGLNTDTQYF. The CDR3 DNA is TGTGCCACCAGCAGAGATGGGCTTAACACAGATACGCAGTATTTT. The full variable domain, completed using reference TRBV15 and TRBJ2-3, is DAMVIQNPRYQVTQFGKPVTLSCSQTLNHNVMYWYQQKSSQAPKLLFHYYDKDFNNEADTPDNFQSRRPNTSFCFLDIRSPGLGDTAMYLCATSRDGLNTDTQYFGPGTRLTVL.

This clonotype was seen ten or more times. The chain recombines TRBV5-1 with TRBJ1-1, with a tentative D call TRBD1 (6 bases). Germline CDR1 is SGHRS and CDR2 is YFSETQ. The CDR3 length is 14 residues. Trimming removed 7 bases at V and 1 base at J, with 14 bases between. This CDR3 is CASGPDRTNTEAFF. The CDR3 nucleotides read TGCGCCAGCGGACCTGACAGGACGAACACTGAAGCTTTCTTT.

This clonotype occurred a few times. The chain recombines TRBV10-3 with TRBJ1-6; 8 bases are a match to TRBD1. With V trimmed by 6 bases and J by 7 bases, 8 bases remained unmatched. The CDR3 has 15 amino acids. Germline lookup yields CDR1 ENHRY and CDR2 SYGVKD. The chain's CDR3 is CAISDSTGANSPLHF. The CDR3 nucleotides are TGTGCCATCAGCGATTCGACAGGGGCGAATTCACCCCTCCACTTT.

The rearrangement uses TRBV29-1 and TRBJ2-1; D tentatively reads TRBD1 or TRBD2 (5 bases each). V lost 5 bases and J lost 6, with 8 bases in between. Germline V lookup: CDR1 SQVTM, CDR2 ANQGSEA. The CDR3 length is 11 residues. CDR3 DNA: TGCAGCGTTCGGGACGTCAATGAGCAGTTCTTC. Translating gives CSVRDVNEQFF.

This clonotype was seen a few times. The chain recombines TRBV18 with TRBJ2-2, with D hard to call. Deletions cut 1 base from V and 9 bases from J, with 12 bases between. Germline values: CDR1 KGHSH, CDR2 LQKENI. There are 14 residues in the CDR3. CDR3 sequence: CASSPQQRARELFF. The CDR3 nucleotides are TGTGCCAGCTCACCACAACAGCGTGCCCGGGAGCTGTTTTTT.

This clonotype was observed a handful of times. The rearrangement joins TRBV11-1 to TRBJ2-7; 7 bases fit TRBD1. Germline V gene lookup returns CDR1 SGHAT and CDR2 FQDESV (reference sequence). CDR3 size: 14 residues. V shed 5 bases and J 2 bases; nucleotides not matched to a gene: 6. The CDR3: CASSPGQETYEQYV. The CDR3 coding sequence is TGTGCCAGCAGCCCCGGACAGGAGACCTACGAGCAGTACGTC.

This clonotype was detected only a few times. The V gene is TRBV9, the J gene TRBJ2-2; perhaps TRBD1 as D (5 bases). The CDR3 consists of 15 residues. Germline-derived CDR1 and CDR2 are SGDLS and YYNGEE. Trimming removed 2 bases from V and 1 base from J, with 9 bases in between. In DNA form, the CDR3 reads TGTGCCAGCAGCGTCAGGGATTTGAACACCGGGGAGCTGTTTTTT. It yields the protein CASSVRDLNTGELFF.

In its sample, this clonotype was seen many times. This chain connects TRBV20-1 to TRBJ1-6; 8 bases line up with TRBD1. This CDR3 has 13 residues. Germline assignment: CDR1 DFQATT and CDR2 SNEGSKA (reference sequence). V shed 3 bases and J 10 bases; nucleotides not matched to a gene: 5. CDR3 amino acids: CSARDRDESPLHF. The CDR3 coding sequence is TGCAGTGCTAGGGACAGGGATGAATCACCCCTCCACTTT.

This clonotype was counted ten times or more. The CDR3 reads CASSHGIQGDTEAFF. The CDR3 nucleotides are TGCGCCAGCAGCCACGGTATACAGGGGGACACTGAAGCTTTCTTT. The genes are TRBV4-1 and TRBJ1-1; 8 bases align to TRBD1. Unmatched junction bases numbered 6, after V lost 3 bases and J lost 3 bases. Germline lookup yields CDR1 MGHRA and CDR2 YSYEKL. The CDR3 runs to 15 residues.

Worth noting for this clonotype: The junction differs from germline at one of its ends, possibly a read error. This rearrangement joins TRBV24-1 to TRBJ2-3; TRBD2 aligns across 10 bases. This CDR3 has 16 amino acids. Germline V CDR1 and CDR2: KGHDR, SFDVKD. The CDR3 region has the DNA TGTGCCACCAGTGACGCCAGCGGGGGGGCTGGAGATGCGCAGTATTTT. It encodes CATSDASGGAGDAQYF.

This clonotype was detected ten times or more. J is TRBJ2-2 and V is TRBV7-9, with D possibly TRBD1 on 5 matching bases. The CDR3 length is 15 residues. Germline CDR1 and CDR2: SEHNR and FQNEAQ (reference sequence). Trimming shortened V by 3 bases and J by 3 bases, and 11 bases separated the two germline ends. The DNA for the CDR3 is TGTGCCAGCAGCTTGACAGCCCGGGACACCGGGGAGCTGTTTTTT. The encoded protein is CASSLTARDTGELFF.

This clonotype came up a few times. The chain uses TRBV4-3 and TRBJ1-5, with 8 positions matching TRBD1. The trim removed 1 base at V and 8 bases at J, leaving 13 bases unmatched. The germline V gene encodes CDR1 LGHNA and CDR2 YSLEER. The CDR3 sequence is 17 residues long. CDR3 sequence reads: CASSQVWTGTLREPQHF. In nucleotides, the CDR3 is TGCGCCAGCAGCCAAGTTTGGACAGGGACCCTGCGGGAGCCCCAGCATTTT.

Here the CDR3 reads CASREGNSPLHF. CDR3 bases: TGTGCCAGCAGAGAGGGGAATTCACCCCTCCACTTT. The genes are TRBV6-5 and TRBJ1-6; TRBD1 is a possible D gene (5 bases). CDR1 is MNHEY, CDR2 SVGAGI, per germline. V shed 6 bases and J shed 7 bases, with 7 bases lying between them. The CDR3 is 12 amino acids.

The V and J genes are TRBV25-1 and TRBJ2-5; D is possibly TRBD1 (6 bases). The V and J ends lost 5 bases and 4 bases respectively, with 17 bases between them. This CDR3 is 15 amino acids long. Per the germline V gene, CDR1 is MGHDK and CDR2 is SYGVNS. Here the CDR3 DNA reads TGTGCCAGCAGTCCAGGAAACAGGGACGGAGAGACCCAGTACTTC. This sequence encodes CASSPGNRDGETQYF.

In DNA, the CDR3 is TGTGCCAGCAGTTTGAACAGCCACTATGGCTACACCTTC. Encoded protein: CASSLNSHYGYTF. The chain recombines TRBV27 with TRBJ1-2; D call uncertain. V dropped 3 bases and J dropped 3 bases, with 8 bases sitting between them. Germline values: CDR1 MNHEY, CDR2 SMNVEV (reference sequence). The CDR3 spans 13 residues.

This clonotype was recorded a few times. This rearrangement joins TRBV28 to TRBJ2-1; 16 bases line up with TRBD2. Per germline, CDR1 MDHEN and CDR2 SYDVKM. The J segment lost 9 bases and the V segment lost 8 bases, leaving 1 base of the junction unmatched. The CDR3 consists of 13 residues. The CDR3: CASGTSGGVEQFF. The CDR3 DNA is TGTGCCAGCGGGACTAGCGGGGGGGTTGAGCAGTTCTTC. Full variable domain (outside the CDR3, taken from reference TRBV28 and TRBJ2-1): DVKVTQSSRYLVKRTGEKVFLECVQDMDHENMFWYRQDPGLGLRLIYFSYDVKMKEKGDIPEGYSVSREKKERFSLILESASTNQTSMYLCASGTSGGVEQFFGPGTRLTVL.

This clonotype has just a few counts. The V gene is TRBV12-3 or TRBV12-4, the J gene TRBJ2-3, with 9 bases that match TRBD2. The CDR3 sequence is 14 residues long. After removal of 3 bases from V and 8 bases from J, the junction contained 6 bases not matched to a gene. The DNA of the CDR3 is TGTGCCAGCAGTTTCGCCGCGCGGGAGGGTACGCAGTATTTT. Amino acids: CASSFAAREGTQYF.

The chain has TRBV20-1 and TRBJ2-5; tentative D call: TRBD2 (7 bases). The CDR3 is made up of 13 amino acids. Germline loops: CDR1 DFQATT, CDR2 SNEGSKA (reference sequence). V was shortened by 6 bases and J by 5 bases, with 16 bases between the two germline ends. The CDR3 here is CSAHGGRGETQYF. CDR3 bases: TGCAGTGCCCACGGGGGGCGTGGGGAGACCCAGTACTTC.

The V and J genes are TRBV12-3 or TRBV12-4 and TRBJ2-5; the D is unclear. This CDR3 contains 12 residues. V gave up 4 bases and J gave up 5 bases, with 8 bases separating them. CDR3 residues: CASSWATETQYF. The DNA of the CDR3 is TGTGCCAGCAGTTGGGCAACCGAGACCCAGTACTTC.

The chain recombines TRBV27 with TRBJ2-2; D is undetermined. CDR1 and CDR2 (germline): MNHEY, SMNVEV (reference sequence). Trimming shortened V by 0 bases and J by 3 bases, and 2 bases separated the two germline ends. The CDR3 covers 13 residues. This CDR3 reads CASSLSDTGELFF. In nucleotides, the CDR3 is TGTGCCAGCAGTTTATCGGACACCGGGGAGCTGTTTTTT.

The chain uses TRBV7-6 and TRBJ2-2; D might be TRBD2 (5 bases). The germline V gene has CDR1 SGHVS and CDR2 FNYEAQ. CDR3 length: 18 residues. V lost 5 bases and J lost 2, with 21 bases in between. CDR3 nucleotides: TGTGCCAGCAGCCCCCCTTTAACGGGGATCCTAAACACCGGGGAGCTGTTTTTT. Residues: CASSPPLTGILNTGELFF. Full variable domain (rest looked up from reference TRBV7-6 and TRBJ2-2): GAGVSQSPRYKVTKRGQDVALRCDPISGHVSLYWYRQALGQGPEFLTYFNYEAQQDKSGLPNDRFSAERPEGSISTLTIQRTEQRDSAMYRCASSPPLTGILNTGELFFGEGSRLTVL.